This TCR beta chain appears in the sequencing data of a study of blood T cell repertoires in COVID-19. Study information: The United States, Italy and Spain supplied acute and convalescent COVID-19 samples. From T cells, B-cell-depleted T cells, or PBMCs came the material, which was cDNA or gDNA.

Germline loops: CDR1 SGHRS, CDR2 YFSETQ. The CDR3 is made up of 14 amino acids. Trimming removed 3 bases from V and 7 bases from J; junction bases left unmatched: 6. Authors' data handling: From reference gene primer amplification, estimates of nucleated cell counts were derived. Profiled with immunoSEQ multiplex PCR; TCRdb holds only in-frame clones, not every one. V, J and clone size derive from that table, while D and trimming were established from the DNA sequence. The sample consists of 150,000 to 200,000 clones, about nine tenths of them appearing once. Sequencing was done on a sample of peripheral blood. This chain connects TRBV5-1 to TRBJ1-5, with 8 bases lining up with TRBD1. This TCR came from a man in his fifties or sixties with acute or convalescent COVID-19. DNA of the CDR3: TGCGCCAGCAGCTCGGGACAGGATCAACAGCCCCAGCATTTT. It codes for CASSSGQDQQPQHF. Based on the CDR3 plus reference TRBV5-1 and TRBJ1-5, the full variable domain is KAGVTQTPRYLIKTRGQQVTLSCSPISGHRSVSWYQQTPGQGLQFLFEYFSETQRNKGNFPGRFSGRQFSNSRSEMNVSTLELGDSALYLCASSSGQDQQPQHFGDGTRLSIL.